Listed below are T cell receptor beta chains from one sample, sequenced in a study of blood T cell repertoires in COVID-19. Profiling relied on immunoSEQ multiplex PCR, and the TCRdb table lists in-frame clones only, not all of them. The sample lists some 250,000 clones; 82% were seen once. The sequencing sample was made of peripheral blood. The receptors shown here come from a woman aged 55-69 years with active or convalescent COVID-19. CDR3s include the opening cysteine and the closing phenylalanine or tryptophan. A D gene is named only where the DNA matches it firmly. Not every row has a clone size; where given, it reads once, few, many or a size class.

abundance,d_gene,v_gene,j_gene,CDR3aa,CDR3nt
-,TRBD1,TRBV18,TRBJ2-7,CASSQGQGAREQYF,TGTGCCAGCTCACAGGGACAGGGGGCTCGTGAGCAGTACTTC
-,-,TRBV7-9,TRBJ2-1,CASSSWTSEQFF,TGTGCCAGCAGCTCGTGGACTTCCGAGCAGTTCTTC
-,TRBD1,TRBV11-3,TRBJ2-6,CASSYRLGTETGANVLTF,TGTGCCAGCAGCTATAGGTTAGGGACAGAGACTGGGGCCAACGTCCTGACTTTC
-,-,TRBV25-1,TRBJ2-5,CASSEGAAWKETQYF,TGTGCCAGCAGTGAGGGGGCGGCTTGGAAAGAGACCCAGTACTTC
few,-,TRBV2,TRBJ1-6,CASQPRRQVNSPLHF,TGTGCCAGCCAACCACGGCGCCAGGTCAATTCACCCCTCCACTTT
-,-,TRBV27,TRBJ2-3,CASRAGGDTQYF,TGTGCCAGTAGAGCGGGTGGAGATACGCAGTATTTT
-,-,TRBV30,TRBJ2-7,CAWGGIYEQYF,TGTGCCTGGGGAGGTATATACGAGCAGTACTTC
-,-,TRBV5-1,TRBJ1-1,CASSLAGDTEAFF,TGCGCCAGCAGCTTGGCAGGGGACACTGAAGCTTTCTTT
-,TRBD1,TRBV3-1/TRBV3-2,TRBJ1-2,CASSQQISGQGDGYTF,TGTGCCAGCAGCCAACAAATATCGGGACAGGGAGATGGCTACACCTTC
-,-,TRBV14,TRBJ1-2,CASSQAHYGYTF,TGTGCCAGCAGCCAAGCCCATTATGGCTACACCTTC
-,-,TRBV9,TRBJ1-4,CASSVGWRTNEKLFF,TGTGCCAGCAGCGTAGGCTGGAGAACTAATGAAAAACTGTTTTTT
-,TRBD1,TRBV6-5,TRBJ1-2,CASSRTGGDYGYTF,TGTGCCAGCAGTCGGACAGGGGGCGACTATGGCTACACCTTC
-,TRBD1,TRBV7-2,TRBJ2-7,CASSYPGQVQYF,TGTGCCAGCAGCTACCCCGGACAGGTCCAGTACTTC
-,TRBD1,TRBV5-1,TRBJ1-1,CASSPGQGPEEAFF,TGCGCCAGCAGCCCGGGACAGGGGCCGGAGGAAGCTTTCTTT
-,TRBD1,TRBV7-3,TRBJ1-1,CASSVQGHTEAFF,TGTGCCAGCAGCGTACAGGGGCACACTGAAGCTTTCTTT
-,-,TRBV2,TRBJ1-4,CASRAQGATNEKLFF,TGTGCCAGCAGGGCCCAGGGTGCAACTAATGAAAAACTGTTTTTT
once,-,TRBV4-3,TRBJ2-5,CASSQRFGQETQYF,TGCGCCAGCAGCCAAAGATTCGGCCAAGAGACCCAGTACTTC
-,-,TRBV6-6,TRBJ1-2,CASRRDNGGGSYTF,TGTGCCAGCAGAAGGGACAACGGTGGTGGAAGCTACACCTTC
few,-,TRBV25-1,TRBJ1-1,CAARGMNTEAFF,TGTGCCGCACGAGGAATGAACACTGAAGCTTTCTTT
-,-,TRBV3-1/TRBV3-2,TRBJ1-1,CASSQTAGGLTEAFF,TGTGCCAGCAGCCAAACCGCTGGAGGCCTCACTGAAGCTTTCTTT
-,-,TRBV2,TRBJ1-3,CASSGQLSGNTIYF,TGTGCCAGCAGTGGACAGCTCTCTGGAAACACCATATATTTT
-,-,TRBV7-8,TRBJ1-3,CASSRQDSGNTIYF,TGTGCCAGCAGCCGACAGGATTCTGGAAACACCATATATTTT
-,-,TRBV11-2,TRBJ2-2,CASSLEWQGNTGELFF,TGTGCCAGCAGCTTAGAGTGGCAGGGAAACACCGGGGAGCTGTTTTTT
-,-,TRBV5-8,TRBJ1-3,CASSFGEDSGNTIYF,TGTGCCAGCAGCTTTGGGGAGGACTCTGGAAACACCATATATTTT
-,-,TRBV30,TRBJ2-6,CAWSVITPVLTF,TGTGCCTGGAGTGTAATAACACCCGTCCTGACTTTC
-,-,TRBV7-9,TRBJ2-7,CASTMAGRPYEQYF,TGTGCCAGCACCATGGCGGGACGGCCCTACGAGCAGTACTTC
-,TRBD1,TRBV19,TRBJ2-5,CASSTQGGETQYF,TGTGCCAGTAGTACGCAAGGGGGCGAGACCCAGTACTTC
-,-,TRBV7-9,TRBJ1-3,CASREGDGNTIYF,TGTGCCAGCAGAGAGGGAGACGGAAACACCATATATTTT
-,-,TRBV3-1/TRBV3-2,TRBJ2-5,CASSQMTGEETQYF,TGTGCCAGCAGCCAGATGACTGGGGAGGAGACCCAGTACTTC
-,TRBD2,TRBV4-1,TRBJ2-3,CASSPNIAGRSTDTQYF,TGCGCCAGCAGCCCTAATATAGCGGGGAGAAGCACAGATACGCAGTATTTT